Listed here are 9 T cell receptor beta chains from one sample, sequenced in a study of shared clonotypes between healthy human individuals. Naive CD8 isolation took CD45RO-negative cells positively selected for CCR7 and excluded terminally differentiated effector memory CD45RA+ cells. Libraries were prepared by immunoSEQ multiplex PCR; TCRdb keeps only in-frame clonotypes and omits some of them. The sample has about 2 million clones; around 96% are singletons. Sequences were obtained from naive CD8+ T cells sorted from blood. The receptors were gathered from a young man in good health.

The rearrangement links TRBV5-6 to TRBJ1-5; no clear D. This CDR3 contains 15 residues. Germline values: CDR1 SGHDT, CDR2 YYEEEE. V gave up 10 bases and J gave up 0 bases, with 17 bases separating them. The CDR3 loop reads CARHKRRDSNQPQHF. CDR3 nucleotide sequence: TGTGCCCGCCATAAAAGGAGAGATAGCAATCAGCCCCAGCATTTT.

The chain joins TRBV11-2 to TRBJ2-5; 10 bases are shared with TRBD2. The length of the CDR3 is 17 residues. CDR1 is SGHAT and CDR2 is FQNNGV in the germline V gene. J was trimmed by 0 bases and V by 1 base; bases with no gene match: 5. The CDR3 DNA reads as TGTGCCAGCAGCTTAGGGCTAGCGGGAGATAACCAAGAGACCCAGTACTTC. It encodes CASSLGLAGDNQETQYF. The variable domain in full, completed from reference TRBV11-2 and TRBJ2-5, reads EAGVAQSPRYKIIEKRQSVAFWCNPISGHATLYWYQQILGQGPKLLIQFQNNGVVDDSQLPKDRFSAERLKGVDSTLKIQPAKLEDSAVYLCASSLGLAGDNQETQYFGPGTRLLVL.

The chain couples TRBV7-8 to TRBJ1-2, with 10 bases matching TRBD1. The V and J ends lost 1 base and 6 bases, in that order; junction bases with no gene match: 2. The CDR3 has 14 residues. Germline loops: CDR1 SGHVS, CDR2 FQNEAQ. Written as DNA, the CDR3 is TGTGCCAGCAGCTTAGTAGGGACAGGGGATGGCTACACCTTC. Encoded protein: CASSLVGTGDGYTF.

The chain links TRBV29-1 to TRBJ2-3; D gene ambiguous. Germline lookup yields CDR1 SQVTM and CDR2 ANQGSEA. Trimming removed 1 base from V and 4 bases from J, with 15 bases in between. The CDR3 is 15 residues long. The CDR3 sequence: CSVEGGELSADTQYF. The CDR3 DNA reads TGCAGCGTTGAAGGAGGCGAACTCAGCGCAGATACGCAGTATTTT.

This chain links TRBV7-6 with TRBJ2-2; D gene uncertain. CDR1 and CDR2 (germline): SGHVS, FNYEAQ. The V end was cut by 10 bases, the J end by 5 bases, with 8 bases between. This CDR3 is built from 11 residues. The CDR3 is CATLTTGELFF. As DNA, the CDR3 is TGTGCCACCCTAACTACCGGGGAGCTGTTTTTT.

On this clone itself: Other DNA sequences in the sample encode the same CDR3. V usage is TRBV9 and J usage is TRBJ2-7; 7 bases match TRBD1. Germline values: CDR1 SGDLS, CDR2 YYNGEE. The CDR3 is 14 amino acids. V dropped 3 bases and J dropped 2; count of bases not matched to a gene: 5. CDR3 sequence: CASSAAGQAYEQYF. For the CDR3, the DNA is TGTGCCAGCAGCGCCGCCGGACAGGCCTACGAGCAGTACTTC. Looking up the rest from reference TRBV9 and TRBJ2-7 gives the full variable domain: DSGVTQTPKHLITATGQRVTLRCSPRSGDLSVYWYQQSLDQGLQFLIQYYNGEERAKGNILERFSAQQFPDLHSELNLSSLELGDSALYFCASSAAGQAYEQYFGPGTRLTVT.

The chain uses TRBV19 and TRBJ2-5; no definite D call. V gave up 0 bases and J gave up 5 bases, with 10 bases separating them. CDR1 and CDR2 from the germline V gene are LNHDA and SQIVND (reference sequence). This CDR3 region has 14 residues. CDR3 sequence (DNA): TGTGCCAGTAGTATAGATTTTGAGAGGGAGACCCAGTACTTC. It yields the protein CASSIDFERETQYF. Supplemented by reference TRBV19 and TRBJ2-5, the full variable domain reads DGGITQSPKYLFRKEGQNVTLSCEQNLNHDAMYWYRQDPGQGLRLIYYSQIVNDFQKGDIAEGYSVSREKKESFPLTVTSAQKNPTAFYLCASSIDFERETQYFGPGTRLLVL.

The chain carries TRBV4-3 and TRBJ1-1; no definite D call. The V gene's germline CDR1 is LGHNA and CDR2 YSLEER. The CDR3 loop spans 13 amino acids. The V end lost 1 base, the J end lost 5 bases, and 8 bases lay between the germline ends. CDR3 DNA: TGCGCCAGCAGCCAAGTTCACGGGACTGAAGCTTTCTTT. It encodes CASSQVHGTEAFF.

This sequence joins TRBV27 and TRBJ1-2, with D perhaps TRBD1 (5 bases). The CDR3 covers 15 residues. CDR1 and CDR2 (germline): MNHEY, SMNVEV (reference sequence). V lost 1 base, J lost 7 bases, and 16 bases lay in between. The CDR3 sequence: CASSLWGTAYLGYTF. CDR3 bases: TGTGCCAGCAGTTTATGGGGGACGGCCTATCTTGGCTACACCTTC.